The 9 T cell receptor beta chains presented below share a single source sample, sequenced in a study of memory CD4+ T cells and cytomegalovirus serostatus. Single viable CD3+CD4+CD8-CD45RO+ cells were sorted as the memory CD4+ T cells. The method was immunoSEQ multiplex PCR; TCRdb's version includes in-frame clones alone and lacks a portion of them. The data contain under 100,000 clones, roughly 80% of them singletons. Sequenced: memory CD4+ T cells from blood. These receptors all come from an adult in good health and CMV-seronegative.

The chain has TRBV14 and TRBJ2-5; D is perhaps TRBD1 or TRBD2 (5 bases each). The length of the CDR3 is 14 residues. With 1 base removed from V and 6 bases from J, the gap between germline ends came to 12 bases. Germline CDR1 reads SGHDN; CDR2 reads FVKESK. The CDR3 sequence is CASSQVAGTQTQYF. The CDR3 DNA is TGTGCCAGCAGCCAAGTGGCCGGGACGCAGACCCAGTACTTC. Based on the CDR3 plus reference TRBV14 and TRBJ2-5, the full variable domain is EAGVTQFPSHSVIEKGQTVTLRCDPISGHDNLYWYRRVMGKEIKFLLHFVKESKQDESGMPNNRFLAERTGGTYSTLKVQPAELEDSGVYFCASSQVAGTQTQYFGPGTRLLVL.

This chain uses TRBV21-1 with TRBJ1-6; TRBD1 is the table's D call and was not checked against the DNA. TRBV21-1 counts as a pseudogene. This CDR3 region has 20 residues. CDR3 nucleotides: TGTGCCAGCAGCAAAGGGTCTCTTGGGGGCTTTAGCTCCTATAATTCACCCCTCCACTTT. Translating it yields CASSKGSLGGFSSYNSPLHF.

The rearrangement links TRBV13 to TRBJ1-2, with D perhaps TRBD1 (5 bases). CDR3 size: 14 residues. Per germline, CDR1 PRHDT and CDR2 FYEKMQ (reference sequence). The CDR3 sequence is CATVGTGPNYGYTF. The CDR3 bases are TGTGCTACGGTTGGGACGGGCCCTAACTATGGCTACACCTTC.

V is TRBV30 and J is TRBJ1-1; TRBD1 might be the D (5 bases). The CDR3 runs to 14 residues. Trimming removed 6 bases at V and 0 bases at J, with 14 bases between. Looked up from germline, CDR1 is GTSNPN and CDR2 is SVGIG (reference sequence). Written as DNA, the CDR3 is TGTGCCTGCTCCATAGGACATTTGAACACTGAAGCTTTCTTT. Translating gives CACSIGHLNTEAFF.

There are a few counts of this clone. The rearrangement uses TRBV5-1 and TRBJ1-4; D remains unclear. Per germline, CDR1 SGHRS and CDR2 YFSETQ. The CDR3 runs 14 residues. V was clipped by 4 bases and J by 1 base, with 8 bases between them. In DNA, the CDR3 is TGCGCCAGCAGCCCCACAGAAACTAATGAAAAACTGTTTTTT. Its translation is CASSPTETNEKLFF.

This sequence joins TRBV11-3 and TRBJ2-3; D perhaps matches TRBD2 (6 bases). V was cut by 2 bases and J by 3 bases, with 12 bases left in between. Germline-derived CDR1 and CDR2 are SGHNT and YENEEA. The CDR3 length is 15 residues. The CDR3: CASSLNGLATDTQYF. The CDR3 DNA reads TGTGCCAGCAGCTTAAATGGGCTAGCGACAGATACGCAGTATTTT.

The CDR3 region has the DNA TGTGCCAGCAGTATCTACGCCCCGGTGAACACTGAAGCTTTCTTT. It yields the protein CASSIYAPVNTEAFF. The chain has TRBV28 and TRBJ1-1; D unclear. Looked up from germline, CDR1 is MDHEN and CDR2 is SYDVKM. The V and J ends lost 5 bases and 0 bases respectively, with 13 bases between them. The CDR3 is 15 amino acids.

The chain couples TRBV5-1 to TRBJ1-5; tentatively, D is TRBD1 (5 bases). V gave up 7 bases and J gave up 4 bases, with 18 bases separating them. Germline CDR1 and CDR2: SGHRS and YFSETQ. This CDR3 comprises 15 residues. The CDR3 DNA sequence: TGCGCCAGCGCACCAGGTGGGGGAGGGAATCAGCCCCAGCATTTT. Its translation: CASAPGGGGNQPQHF. Full variable domain (rest looked up from reference TRBV5-1 and TRBJ1-5): KAGVTQTPRYLIKTRGQQVTLSCSPISGHRSVSWYQQTPGQGLQFLFEYFSETQRNKGNFPGRFSGRQFSNSRSEMNVSTLELGDSALYLCASAPGGGGNQPQHFGDGTRLSIL.

The gene calls are TRBV6-1 and TRBJ1-3; 8 bases match TRBD1. The germline gives CDR1 MNHNS, CDR2 SASEGT. This CDR3 contains 14 residues. V shed 4 bases, J shed 4 bases, and the junction held 3 bases outside the gene matches. The CDR3 reads CASSGQGRGNTIYF. CDR3 nucleotide sequence: TGTGCCAGCAGTGGACAGGGGAGGGGAAACACCATATATTTT.